These 6 T cell receptor beta chains share one sample of origin, sequenced in a study of blood T cell repertoires in COVID-19. Method: immunoSEQ multiplex PCR; TCRdb's copy keeps in-frame clones and lacks some. The data hold approximately 670,000 clones, with approximately 90% observed a single time. The source material was peripheral blood. The receptors here all came from a woman aged 18-30 years with acute or convalescent COVID-19.

Notes on this clone: This same CDR3 is encoded by further DNA sequences in the sample. This chain joins TRBV4-1 and TRBJ2-7, with TRBD2 as a possible D gene (5 bases). The CDR3 runs to 14 residues. CDR1 is MGHRA and CDR2 is YSYEKL in the germline V gene. Trimming pared 0 bases from V and 2 bases from J, leaving 8 bases between. DNA of the CDR3: TGCGCCAGCAGCCAAGATCCGGGGACCTACGAGCAGTACTTC. Encoded protein: CASSQDPGTYEQYF.

The CDR3 DNA reads as TGTGCCAGCTCACCAGGTTTGGGGCATCTCTATGGCTACACCTTC. Translated, it gives CASSPGLGHLYGYTF. This chain links TRBV18 with TRBJ1-2, with D perhaps TRBD1 (5 bases). Trimming cost V 2 bases and J 4 bases, with 14 bases left between them. Germline V gives CDR1 KGHSH, CDR2 LQKENI. CDR3 size: 15 residues.

Regarding this clone: Other DNA sequences within the sample encode an identical CDR3. The rearrangement uses TRBV10-3 and TRBJ1-1; D gene unclear. With 8 bases removed from V and 0 bases from J, the gap between germline ends came to 7 bases. The germline V gene has CDR1 ENHRY and CDR2 SYGVKD. The CDR3 length is 12 residues. CDR3 loop: CAIGQLNTEAFF. The CDR3 DNA follows: TGTGCCATCGGGCAGCTGAACACTGAAGCTTTCTTT.

J is TRBJ1-5 and V is TRBV7-2, with a weak D call TRBD1 (5 bases). There are 15 residues in the CDR3. Germline CDR1 and CDR2: SGHTA and FQGNSA. Trimming removed 5 bases from V and 6 bases from J, with 17 bases in between. The CDR3 sequence: CASSARGGLGQPQHF. CDR3 in DNA: TGTGCCAGCAGCGCAAGGGGTGGGTTAGGTCAGCCCCAGCATTTT.

Points on this clone: The sample contains more than one DNA sequence encoding this CDR3. The chain combines TRBV6-6 with TRBJ1-1; D is ambiguous. This CDR3 is 13 amino acids long. V lost 3 bases to trimming and J lost 1 base, with 6 bases between them. Germline V lookup: CDR1 MNHNY, CDR2 SVGAGI (reference sequence). The CDR3 spells CASSYRGNTEAFF. The CDR3 DNA follows: TGTGCCAGCAGTTATCGGGGGAACACTGAAGCTTTCTTT.

The chain employs TRBV5-4 and TRBJ2-1, with D tentatively TRBD1 (5 bases). Germline loops: CDR1 SGHNT, CDR2 YYREEE (reference sequence). Trimming removed 3 bases from V and 8 bases from J, with 15 bases in between. There are 14 residues in the CDR3. CDR3 sequence reads: CASSSWKRGYEQFF. The DNA for the CDR3 is TGTGCCAGCAGCTCTTGGAAAAGGGGCTATGAGCAGTTCTTC.